This T cell receptor beta chain stems from a study of blood T cell repertoires in COVID-19. Study context: Samples taken during acute and convalescent COVID-19 were collected in the United States, Italy and Spain.

The CDR3 has 15 amino acids. Germline values: CDR1 MDHEN, CDR2 SYDVKM. The V segment lost 8 bases and the J segment 6 bases; nucleotides outside the gene matches: 13. This study enrolled people aged about 18 to 100 from about two dozen US geographic areas. Participants' reported clinical history set cohort assignment. TCRdb's table, derived via immunoSEQ multiplex PCR, lists solely in-frame clones and lacks some. The sample lists 200,000 to 250,000 clones, around 83% occurring once. The source of this sequence is a woman in her thirties or forties who had recovered from COVID-19. Sequenced material: PBMCs or T cells enriched from blood (not recorded which). The chain uses TRBV28 and TRBJ2-1, with 7 bases lining up with TRBD2. This CDR3 is CASGTSAQGGNEQFF. CDR3 nucleotide sequence: TGTGCCAGCGGTACTAGCGCTCAGGGTGGCAATGAGCAGTTCTTC.